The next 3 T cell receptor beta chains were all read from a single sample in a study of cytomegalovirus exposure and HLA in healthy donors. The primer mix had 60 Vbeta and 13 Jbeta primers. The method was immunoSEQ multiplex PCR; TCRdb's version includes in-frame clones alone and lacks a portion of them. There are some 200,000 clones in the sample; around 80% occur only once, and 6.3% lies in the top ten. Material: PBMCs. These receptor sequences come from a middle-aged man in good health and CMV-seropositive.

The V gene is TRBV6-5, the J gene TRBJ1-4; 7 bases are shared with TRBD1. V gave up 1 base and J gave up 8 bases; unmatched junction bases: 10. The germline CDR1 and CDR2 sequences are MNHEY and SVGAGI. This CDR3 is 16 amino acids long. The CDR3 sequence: CASSYLGQGVLEKLFF. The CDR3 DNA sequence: TGTGCCAGCAGTTACTTGGGGCAGGGGGTACTAGAAAAACTGTTTTTT.

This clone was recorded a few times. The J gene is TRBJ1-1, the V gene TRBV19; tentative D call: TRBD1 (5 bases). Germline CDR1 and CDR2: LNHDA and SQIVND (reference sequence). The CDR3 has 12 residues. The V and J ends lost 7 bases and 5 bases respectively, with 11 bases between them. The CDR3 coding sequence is TGTGCCAGTACTCTTGGGGCGACTGAAGCTTTCTTT. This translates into CASTLGATEAFF.

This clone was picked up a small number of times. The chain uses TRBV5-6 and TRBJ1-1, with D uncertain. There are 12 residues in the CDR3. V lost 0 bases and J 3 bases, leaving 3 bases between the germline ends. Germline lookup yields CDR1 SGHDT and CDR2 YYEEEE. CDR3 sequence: CASSLVDTEAFF. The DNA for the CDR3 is TGTGCCAGCAGCTTGGTAGACACTGAAGCTTTCTTT.